A single T cell receptor beta chain is shown here with its context. Antigen: not known. A read error may explain this, as a much larger clone is one base away. Other DNA sequences within the sample encode an identical CDR3. These data belong to a study of metastatic and nonmetastatic thyroid tumors. Study-level background: Repertoire comparisons spanned blood and tumor or nodule tissue from malignant and benign thyroid patients. Broader study findings: Benign nodules reportedly had significantly lower TCR beta diversity than malignant thyroid tumors in blood and tumor.

The CDR3 loop spans 16 amino acids. CDR1 SQVTM and CDR2 ANQGSEA come from the germline V gene. All patients reached thyroid surgery having received no treatment beforehand. In the source study's methods: Clinicopathological groups supplied CDR3 differences that were used to build a distant-metastasis classifier for papillary thyroid cancer. MiXCR re-clonotyped the PCR reads for TCRdb. TCRdb's processing, not the authors', yielded these V and J calls. The table includes more than 25,000 clones, 6% to 9.5% detected once. The J gene is TRBJ1-1, the V gene TRBV29-1; TRBD1 matches at 12 bases. The clonotype originates from a female donor with papillary thyroid cancer or a benign thyroid nodule (not recorded which). Some clones in this sample may be carry-over from other donors' samples. The sequenced sample was blood. CDR3 protein: CSGGQGAFGVNTEAFF. The CDR3 coding sequence is TGCAGTGGGGGACAGGGGGCGTTTGGCGTGAACACTGAAGCTTTCTTT.